These 17 T cell receptor beta chains were sequenced from one sample in a study of blood T cell repertoires in COVID-19. TCRdb keeps only in-frame clones here, not all; method: immunoSEQ multiplex PCR. The data contain 180,000 or so clones, roughly 80% of them singletons. Sequenced input: peripheral blood. These TCRs come from a man between 50 and 59 years old who had recovered from COVID-19.

The chain has TRBV30 and TRBJ2-3; D call uncertain. CDR3 length: 15 residues. V was cut by 3 bases and J by 0 bases, with 13 bases left in between. Germline V lookup: CDR1 GTSNPN, CDR2 SVGIG (reference sequence). The CDR3 nucleotides read TGTGCCTGGAGGCCCCTTCCACTTAGCACAGATACGCAGTATTTT. Its translation is CAWRPLPLSTDTQYF.

This clone was seen a few times. V is TRBV18 and J is TRBJ2-7; D not resolved. CDR3 length: 14 residues. Per the germline V gene, CDR1 is KGHSH and CDR2 is LQKENI. Trimming shortened V by 6 bases and J by 3 bases, and 15 bases separated the two germline ends. The CDR3 bases are TGTGCCAGCTCCTTTCGTGCGAGCTACTACGAGCAGTACTTC. Its protein is CASSFRASYYEQYF.

V and J are TRBV5-1 and TRBJ1-5, with 8 bases fitting TRBD1. J gave up 6 bases and V 1 base, and 6 bases lay outside the gene matches. This CDR3 contains 15 residues. Germline values: CDR1 SGHRS, CDR2 YFSETQ. The DNA of the CDR3 is TGCGCCAGCAGCTTGTCATCAGGGGGCAGTCAGCCCCAGCATTTT. Amino acids: CASSLSSGGSQPQHF.

V usage is TRBV3-1 (or the pseudogene TRBV3-2) and J usage is TRBJ1-4, with D unclear. Germline CDR1 LGHDT, CDR2 YNNKEL (reference sequence). This CDR3 is 14 amino acids long. V lost 1 base, J lost 7 bases, and 10 bases lay in between. The CDR3 nucleotides read TGTGCCAGCAGCCAAGTAGGGCGGGTTGAAAAACTGTTTTTT. Amino acid sequence: CASSQVGRVEKLFF.

J is TRBJ1-1 and V is TRBV19, with 9 bases identical to TRBD1. V gave up 8 bases and J gave up 7 bases; unmatched junction bases: 8. The CDR3 is 13 amino acids. Germline CDR1 LNHDA, CDR2 SQIVND (reference sequence). The CDR3 reads CASEDRGVGEAFF. The CDR3 DNA reads as TGTGCCAGTGAGGACAGGGGCGTTGGTGAAGCTTTCTTT. The entire variable domain, with the rest obtained from reference TRBV19 and TRBJ1-1, is as follows: DGGITQSPKYLFRKEGQNVTLSCEQNLNHDAMYWYRQDPGQGLRLIYYSQIVNDFQKGDIAEGYSVSREKKESFPLTVTSAQKNPTAFYLCASEDRGVGEAFFGQGTRLTVV.

This clone was seen only a few times. The gene calls are TRBV6-6 and TRBJ2-1; the match to TRBD2 covers 7 bases. The germline CDR1 and CDR2 sequences are MNHNY and SVGAGI (reference sequence). This CDR3 is 15 amino acids long. Unmatched junction bases numbered 10, after V lost 7 bases and J lost 4 bases. CDR3 in amino acids: CASTNGASGYNEQFF. The CDR3 nucleotides read TGTGCCAGCACCAACGGTGCTAGCGGATACAATGAGCAGTTCTTC.

The genes are TRBV6-1 and TRBJ1-5, with D possibly being TRBD1 (6 bases). V was clipped by 3 bases and J by 2 bases, with 8 bases between them. Germline V lookup: CDR1 MNHNS, CDR2 SASEGT. CDR3 length equals 14 residues. CDR3 loop: CASSDHRGNQPQHF. For the CDR3, the DNA is TGTGCCAGCAGTGATCACAGGGGCAATCAGCCCCAGCATTTT.

This clone was picked up many times. The chain joins TRBV4-2 to TRBJ1-1; TRBD1 aligns across 10 bases. V was clipped by 4 bases and J by 4 bases; unmatched bases: 6. Germline V gives CDR1 LGHNA, CDR2 YNFKEQ. The CDR3 is made up of 15 amino acids. CDR3 protein: CASSPGDRGRTEAFF. The CDR3 bases are TGTGCCAGCAGCCCCGGGGACAGGGGCCGCACTGAAGCTTTCTTT.

The rearrangement links TRBV7-6 to TRBJ2-6; a weak D match, TRBD1 (6 bases). The CDR3 extends over 17 amino acids. With 1 base removed from V and 0 bases from J, the gap between germline ends came to 10 bases. CDR1 and CDR2 from the germline V gene are SGHVS and FNYEAQ. In nucleotides, the CDR3 is TGTGCCAGCAGCTTAGAGGCAGGGGCCTCTGGGGCCAACGTCCTGACTTTC. Amino acid sequence: CASSLEAGASGANVLTF.

As concerns this clone: One end of the junction is discordant with germline, which a read error may explain. The chain is built from TRBV6-1 and TRBJ2-7; 7 nucleotides match TRBD1. The CDR3 runs to 16 residues. Per germline, CDR1 MNHNS and CDR2 SASEGT. CDR3 coding DNA: TGTGCCAGCAGCGAAGAAGGGACAGCGACTTTCTACGAGCAGTACTTC. The encoded protein is CASSEEGTATFYEQYF.

This rearrangement joins TRBV9 to TRBJ2-2, with D possibly matching TRBD2 (6 bases). CDR3 length: 16 residues. The germline V and J ends were trimmed by 0 bases and 2 bases, with 11 bases remaining between them. The germline V gene encodes CDR1 SGDLS and CDR2 YYNGEE. CDR3 DNA sequence: TGTGCCAGCAGCGTAGAGCCGGGAGTTAACACCGGGGAGCTGTTTTTT. The encoded protein is CASSVEPGVNTGELFF.

This clone occurred a few times. V and J are TRBV4-2 and TRBJ2-3, with 13 bases aligning to TRBD2. The CDR3 covers 16 residues. The V gene end was trimmed by 0 bases and the J gene end by 7 bases; junction bases not matched to a gene: 4. Germline CDR1 LGHNA, CDR2 YNFKEQ. Here the CDR3 DNA reads TGTGCCAGCAGCCAAGAACTAGCGGGAGGGCCTAATACGCAGTATTTT. This translates into CASSQELAGGPNTQYF.

Only one count was recorded for this clone. The gene calls are TRBV28 and TRBJ1-1; the D gene is possibly TRBD1 (6 bases). This CDR3 comprises 14 residues. Trimming took off 4 bases at V and 4 bases at J, with 13 bases between the two ends. The germline V gene encodes CDR1 MDHEN and CDR2 SYDVKM. CDR3 DNA: TGTGCCAGCAGTTCCAGGGGCCAAGCCACTGAAGCTTTCTTT. Residues: CASSSRGQATEAFF.

In this sample, this clone turned up once. The chain links TRBV5-1 to TRBJ1-6; maybe TRBD1 (5 bases). Germline assignment: CDR1 SGHRS and CDR2 YFSETQ. CDR3 length: 17 residues. With 0 bases removed from V and 7 bases from J, the gap between germline ends came to 17 bases. CDR3 sequence: CASSLAAKGAGNSPLHF. The CDR3 DNA reads TGCGCCAGCAGCTTGGCCGCCAAAGGGGCAGGGAATTCACCCCTCCACTTT.

The chain uses TRBV23-1 and TRBJ2-4; D uncertain. TRBV23-1 is reported as an ORF; its role is uncertain. CDR3 length: 17 residues. Trimming stripped 6 bases from V and 1 base from J, with 19 bases between. CDR3 DNA: TGCGCCAGCAGCCTACGTATTATCCGGTTGGCCAAAAACATTCAGTACTTC. It codes for CASSLRIIRLAKNIQYF.

The chain links TRBV6-5 to TRBJ1-3; unclear D gene. The CDR3 is made up of 16 amino acids. With 0 bases removed from V and 0 bases from J, the gap between germline ends came to 9 bases. Germline CDR1 and CDR2: MNHEY and SVGAGI. Written as DNA, the CDR3 is TGTGCCAGCAGTTACTCGGGCAGGCTCTCTGGAAACACCATATATTTT. Protein sequence: CASSYSGRLSGNTIYF.

The chain links TRBV10-2 to TRBJ1-4; D gene uncertain. In germline, CDR1 is WSHSY, CDR2 SAAADI. The V gene lost 5 bases and the J gene lost 12 bases, with 10 bases spanning the gap. The length of the CDR3 is 11 residues. The CDR3, as DNA: TGCGCCAGCAGTACTGGACTCGAACTGTTTTTT. It translates to CASSTGLELFF.